This TCR beta chain was observed in a study of blood T cell repertoires in COVID-19. Study at large: Acute and convalescent COVID-19 specimens originated in the United States, Italy and Spain.

This CDR3 contains 16 residues. V was pared by 0 bases and J by 4 bases, with 8 bases of the junction left unmatched. The germline CDR1 and CDR2 sequences are SGHRS and YFSETQ. The table came from immunoSEQ multiplex PCR; TCRdb's copy has only in-frame clones and leaves some out. This table has approximately 170,000 clones, 85% to 90% appearing once. The chain combines TRBV5-1 with TRBJ2-7; 9 bases map to TRBD2. Sequenced material: peripheral blood. This TCR came from an older woman with acute or convalescent COVID-19. The CDR3: CASSLARQGLAYEQYF. CDR3 nucleotides: TGCGCCAGCAGCTTGGCCAGACAGGGACTAGCTTACGAGCAGTACTTC.